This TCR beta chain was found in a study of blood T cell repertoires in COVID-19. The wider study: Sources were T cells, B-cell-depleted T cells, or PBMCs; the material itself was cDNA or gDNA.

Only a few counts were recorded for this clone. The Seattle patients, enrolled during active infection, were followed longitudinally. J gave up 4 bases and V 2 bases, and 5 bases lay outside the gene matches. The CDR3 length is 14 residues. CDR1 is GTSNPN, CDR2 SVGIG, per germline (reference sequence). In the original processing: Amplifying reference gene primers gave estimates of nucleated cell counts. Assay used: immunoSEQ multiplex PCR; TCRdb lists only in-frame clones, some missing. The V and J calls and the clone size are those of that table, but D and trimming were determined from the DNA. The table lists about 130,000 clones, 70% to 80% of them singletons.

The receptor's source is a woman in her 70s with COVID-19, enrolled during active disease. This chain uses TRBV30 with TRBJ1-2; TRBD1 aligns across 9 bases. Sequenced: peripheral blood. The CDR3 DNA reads TGTGCCTGGAGTATAAACAGGGGGCTCTATGGCTACACCTTC. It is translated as CAWSINRGLYGYTF.